This record concerns one T cell receptor beta chain sequence. Participants were aged 18 to 89 years, lived in 20 to 30 US areas, and enrolled virtually. Assignment of participants to cohorts was predicated upon participant-reported clinical history. Recovered status applied to Cohort 3 donors who had two consecutive negative PCRs. It also applied to those with clearance or with symptom resolution. This table comes from immunoSEQ multiplex PCR, and its TCRdb copy is limited to in-frame clones, with some not included. The sample lists around 250,000 clones; over 75% were seen once. This sample is part of a study of blood T cell repertoires in COVID-19. Turning to the study itself: T cells, B-cell-depleted T cells, or PBMCs supplied cDNA or gDNA.

CDR3 length equals 13 residues. Trimming removed 1 base at V and 7 bases at J, with 10 bases between. Germline V CDR1 and CDR2: SGHTA, FQGNSA. The rearrangement links TRBV7-2 to TRBJ1-1; D remains unclear. The source material was PBMCs or T cells enriched from blood (not recorded which). The source is a woman aged 45-65 years who had recovered from COVID-19. The CDR3 region is CASSLGPSYEAFF. DNA of the CDR3: TGTGCCAGCAGCTTAGGGCCGTCTTATGAAGCTTTCTTT.